The rows below give T cell receptor beta chains drawn from one sample of a study of T cell responses to AZD1222 COVID-19 vaccine. Measured with immunoSEQ multiplex PCR; TCRdb has only the in-frame clones, and not every one. This sample has 130,000 to 150,000 clones, with roughly 88% found just once. Here the sequenced sample was peripheral blood, taken on day 0 of MenACWY control vaccination. All receptors come from an adult in good health. CDR3s include the opening cysteine and the closing phenylalanine or tryptophan. Fields, in order: D gene, J gene, clone size, CDR3 length, V gene, CDR3 protein, CDR3 DNA. A D gene is named only where the DNA matches it firmly. Some rows have no size entry. The others give once, few or many, or a class for an expanded clone.

d_gene: TRBD1; j_gene: TRBJ1-4; abundance: -; len: 16; v_gene: TRBV5-1; CDR3aa: CASRAQGDIAPEKLFF; CDR3nt: TGCGCCAGCAGGGCCCAGGGGGATATCGCCCCGGAAAAACTGTTTTTT
d_gene: -; j_gene: TRBJ2-1; abundance: few; len: 14; v_gene: TRBV6-6; CDR3aa: CASGRAESYNEQFF; CDR3nt: TGTGCCAGCGGGAGAGCGGAATCCTACAATGAGCAGTTCTTC
d_gene: -; j_gene: TRBJ2-2; abundance: -; len: 14; v_gene: TRBV3-1/TRBV3-2; CDR3aa: CASSRLGVAGELFF; CDR3nt: TGTGCCAGCAGCCGCCTCGGGGTAGCCGGGGAGCTGTTTTTT
d_gene: TRBD1; j_gene: TRBJ2-7; abundance: -; len: 13; v_gene: TRBV7-6; CDR3aa: CASSYDRGNEQYF; CDR3nt: TGTGCCAGCAGCTACGACAGGGGGAACGAGCAGTACTTC
d_gene: -; j_gene: TRBJ2-1; abundance: once; len: 12; v_gene: TRBV12-3/TRBV12-4; CDR3aa: CASRTQNNEQFF; CDR3nt: TGTGCCAGCAGGACACAGAACAATGAGCAGTTCTTC
d_gene: -; j_gene: TRBJ1-2; abundance: few; len: 14; v_gene: TRBV28; CDR3aa: CASSLTGSNYGYTF; CDR3nt: TGTGCCAGCAGTTTAACAGGGTCGAACTATGGCTACACCTTC
d_gene: -; j_gene: TRBJ2-1; abundance: -; len: 15; v_gene: TRBV9; CDR3aa: CASSPREGAYNEQFF; CDR3nt: TGTGCCAGCAGCCCGAGGGAGGGGGCGTACAATGAGCAGTTCTTC
d_gene: TRBD1; j_gene: TRBJ1-2; abundance: -; len: 13; v_gene: TRBV5-1; CDR3aa: CASSLGDRDSYTF; CDR3nt: TGCGCCAGCAGCTTGGGGGACAGGGATAGCTACACCTTC
d_gene: TRBD1; j_gene: TRBJ1-4; abundance: -; len: 15; v_gene: TRBV6-5; CDR3aa: CASSYSMSGGEKLFF; CDR3nt: TGTGCCAGCAGTTACTCGATGTCAGGGGGGGAAAAACTGTTTTTT
d_gene: -; j_gene: TRBJ1-5; abundance: -; len: 15; v_gene: TRBV6-6; CDR3aa: CASSLGQLSNQPQHF; CDR3nt: TGTGCCAGCAGTTTAGGGCAGCTTAGCAATCAGCCCCAGCATTTT
d_gene: TRBD1; j_gene: TRBJ2-5; abundance: -; len: 15; v_gene: TRBV7-7; CDR3aa: CASSLARTGGETQYF; CDR3nt: TGTGCTAGCAGCTTAGCCCGGACAGGGGGAGAGACCCAGTACTTC
d_gene: -; j_gene: TRBJ2-1; abundance: -; len: 12; v_gene: TRBV30; CDR3aa: CAWSVVSGEQFF; CDR3nt: TGTGCCTGGAGTGTTGTATCGGGGGAGCAGTTCTTC
d_gene: -; j_gene: TRBJ2-2; abundance: -; len: 15; v_gene: TRBV5-1; CDR3aa: CASTPDVGGTGELFF; CDR3nt: TGCGCCAGCACTCCGGACGTCGGAGGCACCGGGGAGCTGTTTTTT
d_gene: TRBD1; j_gene: TRBJ1-1; abundance: -; len: 12; v_gene: TRBV15; CDR3aa: CATSRGTGEAFF; CDR3nt: TGTGCCACCAGCAGGGGGACAGGCGAAGCTTTCTTT
d_gene: TRBD2; j_gene: TRBJ2-1; abundance: -; len: 16; v_gene: TRBV7-3; CDR3aa: CASSKRLAGIYNEQFF; CDR3nt: TGTGCCAGCAGCAAAAGACTAGCGGGCATATACAATGAGCAGTTCTTC
d_gene: -; j_gene: TRBJ2-2; abundance: -; len: 13; v_gene: TRBV7-6; CDR3aa: CASSLEIRTELFF; CDR3nt: TGTGCCAGCAGCTTAGAGATAAGGACCGAGCTGTTTTTT
d_gene: -; j_gene: TRBJ1-2; abundance: -; len: 17; v_gene: TRBV4-1; CDR3aa: CASSQGLPRFIGYGYTF; CDR3nt: TGCGCCAGCAGCCAAGGGCTCCCTCGGTTTATCGGCTATGGCTACACCTTC
d_gene: -; j_gene: TRBJ1-1; abundance: -; len: 14; v_gene: TRBV6-5; CDR3aa: CASRHRSVNTEAFF; CDR3nt: TGTGCCAGCAGACACCGGTCGGTGAACACTGAAGCTTTCTTT
d_gene: -; j_gene: TRBJ2-2; abundance: -; len: 16; v_gene: TRBV4-3; CDR3aa: CASSQVSSPMAGELFF; CDR3nt: TGCGCCAGCAGCCAAGTTAGTAGTCCGATGGCCGGGGAGCTGTTTTTT
d_gene: -; j_gene: TRBJ1-2; abundance: -; len: 14; v_gene: TRBV30; CDR3aa: CAWARETGNYGYTF; CDR3nt: TGTGCCTGGGCCAGAGAGACAGGAAACTATGGCTACACCTTC
d_gene: -; j_gene: TRBJ2-1; abundance: -; len: 15; v_gene: TRBV29-1; CDR3aa: CSAITGTGAYNEQFF; CDR3nt: TGCAGCGCTATAACCGGGACCGGAGCCTACAATGAGCAGTTCTTC
d_gene: TRBD1; j_gene: TRBJ1-4; abundance: -; len: 14; v_gene: TRBV5-1; CDR3aa: CASSPDRANEKLFF; CDR3nt: TGCGCCAGCAGCCCAGACAGGGCCAATGAAAAACTGTTTTTT
d_gene: -; j_gene: TRBJ1-4; abundance: -; len: 16; v_gene: TRBV14; CDR3aa: CASSPSRRASDEKLFF; CDR3nt: TGTGCCAGCAGCCCCTCCCGCCGGGCCTCTGATGAAAAACTGTTTTTT
d_gene: -; j_gene: TRBJ1-6; abundance: -; len: 18; v_gene: TRBV21-1; CDR3aa: CASSKVGPKIDHNSPLHF; CDR3nt: TGTGCCAGCAGCAAAGTTGGACCCAAAATTGATCATAATTCACCCCTCCACTTT
d_gene: -; j_gene: TRBJ2-2; abundance: -; len: 15; v_gene: TRBV13; CDR3aa: CASSSYRVGTGELFF; CDR3nt: TGTGCCAGCAGCTCCTACAGGGTGGGGACCGGGGAGCTGTTTTTT
d_gene: -; j_gene: TRBJ2-7; abundance: -; len: 13; v_gene: TRBV7-2; CDR3aa: CASSLLGDYEQYF; CDR3nt: TGTGCCAGCAGCTTATTAGGAGACTACGAGCAGTACTTC
d_gene: -; j_gene: TRBJ1-3; abundance: -; len: 16; v_gene: TRBV7-9; CDR3aa: CASSNTREKSGNTIYF; CDR3nt: TGTGCCAGCAGCAACACGAGGGAGAAATCTGGAAACACCATATATTTT
d_gene: -; j_gene: TRBJ1-2; abundance: -; len: 15; v_gene: TRBV6-5; CDR3aa: CATRNPIALQGGYTF; CDR3nt: TGTGCCACCAGGAACCCCATAGCCCTCCAGGGCGGCTACACCTTC
d_gene: TRBD1; j_gene: TRBJ2-1; abundance: -; len: 13; v_gene: TRBV18; CDR3aa: CASSPGQDNEQFF; CDR3nt: TGTGCCAGCTCGCCGGGACAGGACAATGAGCAGTTCTTC
d_gene: -; j_gene: TRBJ1-5; abundance: -; len: 14; v_gene: TRBV19; CDR3aa: CASKGGGRFQPQHF; CDR3nt: TGTGCCAGTAAAGGCGGGGGCCGTTTTCAGCCCCAGCATTTT
d_gene: -; j_gene: TRBJ1-1; abundance: few; len: 13; v_gene: TRBV4-3; CDR3aa: CASSQTGRTEAFF; CDR3nt: TGCGCCAGCAGCCAAACAGGGCGCACTGAAGCTTTCTTT
d_gene: TRBD1; j_gene: TRBJ1-3; abundance: -; len: 15; v_gene: TRBV5-4; CDR3aa: CASSLDRGSGNTIYF; CDR3nt: TGTGCCAGCAGCTTGGACAGGGGCTCTGGAAACACCATATATTTT
d_gene: TRBD1; j_gene: TRBJ2-7; abundance: -; len: 15; v_gene: TRBV28; CDR3aa: CASSLTRGLGVEQYF; CDR3nt: TGTGCCAGCAGTCTAACCAGGGGGTTGGGGGTCGAGCAGTACTTC
d_gene: TRBD1; j_gene: TRBJ1-6; abundance: -; len: 18; v_gene: TRBV4-3; CDR3aa: CASSQSMGGQGYNSPLHF; CDR3nt: TGCGCCAGCAGCCAATCAATGGGGGGACAGGGTTATAATTCACCCCTCCACTTT
d_gene: -; j_gene: TRBJ1-1; abundance: -; len: 13; v_gene: TRBV11-3; CDR3aa: CASSTLGVSEAFF; CDR3nt: TGTGCCAGCAGCACGCTAGGGGTTTCTGAAGCTTTCTTT
d_gene: -; j_gene: TRBJ1-1; abundance: -; len: 15; v_gene: TRBV5-5; CDR3aa: CASSLFFNTNTEAFF; CDR3nt: TGTGCCAGCAGCTTGTTTTTTAACACGAACACTGAAGCTTTCTTT
d_gene: -; j_gene: TRBJ1-3; abundance: few; len: 17; v_gene: TRBV7-6; CDR3aa: CASSLTLPLGAGNTIYF; CDR3nt: TGTGCCAGCAGCTTAACCTTACCTTTGGGGGCTGGAAACACCATATATTTT
d_gene: -; j_gene: TRBJ1-1; abundance: -; len: 12; v_gene: TRBV19; CDR3aa: CASSMASTEAFF; CDR3nt: TGTGCCAGTAGTATGGCCAGCACTGAAGCTTTCTTT
d_gene: -; j_gene: TRBJ1-1; abundance: -; len: 13; v_gene: TRBV4-3; CDR3aa: CASSLEPNTEAFF; CDR3nt: TGCGCCAGCAGCCTGGAGCCGAACACTGAAGCTTTCTTT
d_gene: -; j_gene: TRBJ1-2; abundance: -; len: 14; v_gene: TRBV28; CDR3aa: CASSIPGIRLGYTF; CDR3nt: TGTGCCAGCAGTATCCCAGGGATCAGATTGGGCTACACCTTC
d_gene: -; j_gene: TRBJ1-1; abundance: -; len: 16; v_gene: TRBV19; CDR3aa: CASSIPYSLSSTEAFF; CDR3nt: TGTGCCAGTAGTATTCCCTACAGCCTGTCTAGCACTGAAGCTTTCTTT
d_gene: -; j_gene: TRBJ1-1; abundance: -; len: 14; v_gene: TRBV24-1; CDR3aa: CATSAGKGTTEAFF; CDR3nt: TGTGCCACCAGTGCGGGGAAGGGGACCACTGAAGCTTTCTTT
d_gene: -; j_gene: TRBJ2-5; abundance: -; len: 15; v_gene: TRBV20-1; CDR3aa: CSASDPGAYQETQYF; CDR3nt: TGCAGTGCTAGTGATCCGGGGGCATACCAAGAGACCCAGTACTTC
d_gene: -; j_gene: TRBJ2-3; abundance: -; len: 16; v_gene: TRBV28; CDR3aa: CASSPTRRRAENTQYF; CDR3nt: TGTGCCAGCAGTCCAACCCGGAGAAGGGCTGAGAATACGCAGTATTTT
d_gene: TRBD1; j_gene: TRBJ1-2; abundance: -; len: 15; v_gene: TRBV6-5; CDR3aa: CASSSPTGGNYGYTF; CDR3nt: TGTGCCAGCAGTTCCCCGACAGGGGGCAACTATGGCTACACCTTC
d_gene: -; j_gene: TRBJ2-1; abundance: -; len: 12; v_gene: TRBV10-3; CDR3aa: CAISGVYGEQFF; CDR3nt: TGTGCCATCAGCGGAGTTTATGGAGAGCAGTTCTTC
d_gene: TRBD2; j_gene: TRBJ2-5; abundance: -; len: 15; v_gene: TRBV5-1; CDR3aa: CASSPGGESQETQYF; CDR3nt: TGCGCCAGCAGCCCCGGGGGGGAGTCCCAAGAGACCCAGTACTTC
d_gene: -; j_gene: TRBJ1-6; abundance: -; len: 14; v_gene: TRBV19; CDR3aa: CASRGGTTGSPLHF; CDR3nt: TGTGCCAGTAGGGGAGGGACCACGGGCTCACCCCTCCACTTT
d_gene: TRBD1; j_gene: TRBJ2-7; abundance: -; len: 15; v_gene: TRBV4-3; CDR3aa: CASSHRDRGLNEQYF; CDR3nt: TGCGCCAGCAGCCACCGGGACAGGGGGCTCAACGAGCAGTACTTC
d_gene: TRBD1; j_gene: TRBJ1-2; abundance: -; len: 16; v_gene: TRBV4-1; CDR3aa: CASSQGTGGANYGYTF; CDR3nt: TGCGCCAGCAGCCAAGGAACAGGGGGAGCTAACTATGGCTACACCTTC
d_gene: TRBD2; j_gene: TRBJ2-1; abundance: few; len: 14; v_gene: TRBV6-2/TRBV6-3; CDR3aa: CASSYSGGYNEQFF; CDR3nt: TGTGCCAGCAGTTACTCGGGGGGGTACAATGAGCAGTTCTTC
d_gene: TRBD1; j_gene: TRBJ2-5; abundance: -; len: 14; v_gene: TRBV6-2/TRBV6-3; CDR3aa: CASSQFTGTGTQYF; CDR3nt: TGTGCCAGCAGTCAATTCACGGGGACAGGGACCCAGTACTTC
d_gene: -; j_gene: TRBJ1-3; abundance: -; len: 14; v_gene: TRBV30; CDR3aa: CAWSAGSSGNTIYF; CDR3nt: TGTGCCTGGAGTGCGGGCAGCTCTGGAAACACCATATATTTT